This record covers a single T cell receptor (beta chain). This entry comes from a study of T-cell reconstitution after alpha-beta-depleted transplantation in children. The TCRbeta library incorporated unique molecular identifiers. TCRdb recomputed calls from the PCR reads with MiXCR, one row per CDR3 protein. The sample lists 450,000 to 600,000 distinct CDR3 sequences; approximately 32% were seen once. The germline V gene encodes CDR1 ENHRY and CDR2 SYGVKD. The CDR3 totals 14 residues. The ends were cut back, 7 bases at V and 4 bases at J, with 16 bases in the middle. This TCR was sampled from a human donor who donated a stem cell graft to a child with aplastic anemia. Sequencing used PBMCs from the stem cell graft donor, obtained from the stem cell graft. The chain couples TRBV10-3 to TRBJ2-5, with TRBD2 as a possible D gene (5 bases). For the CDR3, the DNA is TGTGCCATCAATAATCCGGGGTCTATAGAGACCCAGTACTTC. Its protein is CAINNPGSIETQYF.